This TCR beta chain is drawn from a study of CD8 T cells in ankylosing spondylitis. Study-level results: Peripheral blood samples showed relatively rare disease-linked clones, and these clones were CD8+. Reportedly, matched ankylosing spondylitis synovial fluid was significantly enriched for disease-linked clones. In the blood and synovial fluid of reactive arthritis, some motif variants had been previously reported. There was a TCR beta motif, made of eight highly homologous variants, that appeared characteristic of ankylosing spondylitis blood.

This clonotype was seen more than once but under ten times. Its antigen is not identified. The CDR3 is 15 residues long. Trimming cost V 0 bases and J 8 bases, with 15 bases left between them. The germline CDR1 and CDR2 sequences are SGHRS and YFSETQ. Making use of molecular barcodes, quantitative 5'-RACE generated TCR beta libraries. TCRdb reanalysed the 5' RACE reads using MiXCR and keeps one entry per CDR3 protein. The sample holds over 400,000 distinct CDR3 sequences; roughly 27% are singletons and the top ten take 0.89%. The chain employs TRBV5-1 and TRBJ2-1; D gene uncertain. This receptor was obtained from a male donor with ankylosing spondylitis. Sequencing input: blood, either unsorted or a sorted T cell fraction (not recorded which). CDR3 sequence reads: CASSLGPLGLDEQFF. The CDR3 DNA reads as TGCGCCAGCAGCTTGGGGCCCCTCGGGTTGGATGAGCAGTTCTTC.